The present TCR beta chain was sequenced within a study of response to subunit inactivated influenza vaccine. MiXCR, applied by TCRdb to the RT-PCR reads, yields one record per CDR3 protein. Of 650,000 to 800,000 distinct CDR3 sequences in the sample, approximately 14% were seen once. V was pared by 4 bases and J by 3 bases, with 16 bases between. The CDR3 covers 15 residues. Germline CDR1 reads SQVTM; CDR2 reads ANQGSEA. This clonotype was counted between two and nine times. The material was PBMCs from blood, obtained less than 15 days before vaccination. This sequence joins TRBV29-1 and TRBJ1-3; no clear D. This receptor was taken from a man aged 50 to 59 who received an inactivated influenza vaccine. CDR3 region: CSVVYTGFRGNTIYF. The CDR3 DNA reads as TGCAGCGTTGTCTATACGGGGTTCCGTGGAAACACCATATATTTT.